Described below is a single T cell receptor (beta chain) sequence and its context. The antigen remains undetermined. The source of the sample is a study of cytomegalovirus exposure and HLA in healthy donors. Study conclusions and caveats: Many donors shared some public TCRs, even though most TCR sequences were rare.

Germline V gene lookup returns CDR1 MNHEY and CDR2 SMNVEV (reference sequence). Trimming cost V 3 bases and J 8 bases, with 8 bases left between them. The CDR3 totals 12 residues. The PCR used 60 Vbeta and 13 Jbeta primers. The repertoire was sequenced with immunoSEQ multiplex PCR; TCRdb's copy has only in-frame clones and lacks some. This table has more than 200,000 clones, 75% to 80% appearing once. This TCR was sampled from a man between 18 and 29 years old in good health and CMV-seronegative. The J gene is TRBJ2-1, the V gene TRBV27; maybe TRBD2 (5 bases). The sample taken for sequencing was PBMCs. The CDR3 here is CASSFSSDEQFF. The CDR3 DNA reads TGTGCCAGCAGTTTTAGTAGCGATGAGCAGTTCTTC.